This T cell receptor (beta chain) was profiled in a study of T cell changes during pregnancy in multiple sclerosis. There are 16 residues in the CDR3. Per germline, CDR1 SEHNR and CDR2 FQNEAQ (reference sequence). V shed 4 bases, J shed 6 bases, and the junction held 2 bases outside the gene matches. Some clones are missing from TCRdb's copy, which holds only in-frame ones; the method was immunoSEQ multiplex PCR. The sample lists 50,000 or so clones; roughly nine tenths were seen once. The rearrangement links TRBV7-9 to TRBJ2-2; TRBD2 aligns across 16 bases. The sequence was obtained from a female donor with multiple sclerosis, enrolled in a pregnancy study. This specimen consisted of CD8+ T cells from peripheral blood mononuclear cells, obtained after pregnancy. In DNA form, the CDR3 reads TGTGCCAGCAGCTGGGGACTAGCGGGGGGGGCCGGGGAGCTGTTTTTT. Translated: CASSWGLAGGAGELFF.